The entry below describes one TCR beta chain. Its cognate antigen is unknown. This record belongs to a study of post-analysis software for immune sequencing data. Study-wide context: Relapsing-remitting, secondary progressive and progressive-relapsing forms made up the multiple sclerosis disease courses.

Findings and caveats of the study: Batch-mates among the samples co-clustered strongly by F measure. Significantly lower normalized Chao1 diversity was seen in multiple sclerosis patients than in controls.

The authors incorporated unique molecular identifiers into the TCR beta cDNA libraries. Some 500,000 cDNA molecules were recovered from an input of 1 to 10 million T cells. TCRdb recomputed calls from the PCR reads with MiXCR, one row per CDR3 protein. This table has hundreds of thousands of distinct CDR3 sequences, around 60% appearing once. The source material was blood. The origin of this receptor is a girl aged 2-15 years with multiple sclerosis.

CDR3 sequence reads: CATSESRQGAWNEQFF. CDR3 in DNA: TGTGCCACCAGTGAATCTCGACAGGGGGCTTGGAATGAGCAGTTCTTC. The chain links TRBV24-1 to TRBJ2-1, with 10 bases identical to TRBD1. Unmatched junction bases numbered 9, after V lost 4 bases and J lost 7 bases. CDR1 and CDR2 from the germline V gene are KGHDR and SFDVKD. The CDR3 contains 16 residues.